This T cell receptor beta chain was sequenced in a study of Ad26.COV2.S vaccination and SARS-CoV-2 variants. As for this clone: At the DNA level, this CDR3 is encoded by other sequences in the same sample as well.

Measured with immunoSEQ multiplex PCR; TCRdb has only the in-frame clones, and not every one. The table includes around 400,000 clones, under 90% detected once. Specified treatment: 15 to 20 received Ad26.COV2.S at low or high dose, single or two shots; 5 received placebo; per-sample allocation not given. The investigators took samples on day 63 after the first vaccine or placebo injection. Trimming took off 2 bases at V and 5 bases at J, with 3 bases between the two ends. The CDR3 length is 12 residues. The clonotype originates from a person between 18 and 65 years old who received the Ad26.COV2.S COVID-19 vaccine or a placebo. V gene TRBV12-3 or TRBV12-4 combines with J gene TRBJ2-2; D call uncertain. The specimen was peripheral blood, collected in a trial of Ad26.COV2.S vaccine versus placebo. The CDR3 bases are TGTGCCAGCAGTTTAAAAACCGGGGAGCTGTTTTTT. The encoded protein is CASSLKTGELFF.